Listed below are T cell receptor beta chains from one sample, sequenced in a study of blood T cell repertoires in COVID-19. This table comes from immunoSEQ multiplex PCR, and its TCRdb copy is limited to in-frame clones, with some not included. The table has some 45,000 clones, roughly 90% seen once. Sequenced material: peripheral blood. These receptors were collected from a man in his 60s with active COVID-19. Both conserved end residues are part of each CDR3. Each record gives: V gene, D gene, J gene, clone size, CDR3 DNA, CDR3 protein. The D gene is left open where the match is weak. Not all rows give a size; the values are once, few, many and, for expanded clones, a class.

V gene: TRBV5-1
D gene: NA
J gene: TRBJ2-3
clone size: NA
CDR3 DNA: TGCGCCAGCAGTTCCGGGACTTACACAGATACGCAGTATTTT
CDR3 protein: CASSSGTYTDTQYF

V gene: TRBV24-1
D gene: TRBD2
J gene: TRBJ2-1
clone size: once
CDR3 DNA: TGTGCCACCAAATATCTAGCGGGATTGTGTTACAATGAGCAGTTCTTC
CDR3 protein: CATKYLAGLCYNEQFF

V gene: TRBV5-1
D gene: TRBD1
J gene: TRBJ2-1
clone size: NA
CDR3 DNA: TGCGCCAGCAGCTTGGGACAGGGAAAGTACAATGAGCAGTTCTTC
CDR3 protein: CASSLGQGKYNEQFF

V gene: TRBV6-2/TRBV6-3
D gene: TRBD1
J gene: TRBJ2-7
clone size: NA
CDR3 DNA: TGTGCCAGCAGTGCCGGGACAGGGGCCGAGCAGTACTTC
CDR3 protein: CASSAGTGAEQYF

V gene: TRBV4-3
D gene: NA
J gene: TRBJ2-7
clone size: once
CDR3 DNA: TGCGCCAGCAGCCAAGATCAAGGAGGGATGGGATCCTACGAGCAGTACTTC
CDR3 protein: CASSQDQGGMGSYEQYF

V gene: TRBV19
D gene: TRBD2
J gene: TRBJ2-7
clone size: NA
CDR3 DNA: TGTGCCAGTAGTATTAAGGTAGCGGGAAGCTACGAGCAGTACTTC
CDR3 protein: CASSIKVAGSYEQYF

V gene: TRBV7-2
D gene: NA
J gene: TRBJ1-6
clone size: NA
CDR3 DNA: TGTGCCAGCAGCTCAGGGATGAGCAATTCACCCCTCCACTTT
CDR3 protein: CASSSGMSNSPLHF

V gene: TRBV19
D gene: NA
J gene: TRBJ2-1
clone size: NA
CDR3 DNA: TGTGCCAGTAGTATCGGCGGGACCTACCATGAGCAGTTCTTC
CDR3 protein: CASSIGGTYHEQFF

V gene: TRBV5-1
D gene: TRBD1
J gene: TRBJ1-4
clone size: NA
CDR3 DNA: TGCGCCAGCAGCTTGTCACAGGGGGCTTCTGAAAAACTGTTTTTT
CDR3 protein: CASSLSQGASEKLFF

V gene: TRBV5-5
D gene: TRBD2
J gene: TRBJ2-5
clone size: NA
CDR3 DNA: TGTGCCAGCAGCTTGGGGGAGGGACGGCAAGAGACCCAGTACTTC
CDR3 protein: CASSLGEGRQETQYF

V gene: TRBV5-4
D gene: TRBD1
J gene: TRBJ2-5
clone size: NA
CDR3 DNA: TGTGCCAGCAGCAGAACGACAGGGGGTGGAGAGACCCAGTACTTC
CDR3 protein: CASSRTTGGGETQYF

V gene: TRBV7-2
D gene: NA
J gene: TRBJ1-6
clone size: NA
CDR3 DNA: TGTGCCAGCAGCTTAGGTCGCCGCACTCGATCACCCCTCCACTTT
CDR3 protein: CASSLGRRTRSPLHF

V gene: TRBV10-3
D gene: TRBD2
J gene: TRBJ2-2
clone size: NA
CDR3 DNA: TGTGCCATCAAGCCGGGACTAAGGGACACCGGGGAGCTGTTTTTT
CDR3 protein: CAIKPGLRDTGELFF

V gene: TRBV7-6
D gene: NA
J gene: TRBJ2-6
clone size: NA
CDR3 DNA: TGTGCCAGCAGCCCAGGTCCAGGGGCTGGGGCCAACGTCCTGACTTTC
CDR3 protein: CASSPGPGAGANVLTF

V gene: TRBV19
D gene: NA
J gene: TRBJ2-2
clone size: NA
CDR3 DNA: TGTGCCAGTAGTATATCAAAGCTCCCCGGGGAGCTGTTTTTT
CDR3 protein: CASSISKLPGELFF

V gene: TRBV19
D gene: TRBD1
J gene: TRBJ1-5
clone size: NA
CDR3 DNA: TGTGCCACTGGGACAGGGGCCTCCTCCCAGCATTTT
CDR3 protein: CATGTGASSQHF

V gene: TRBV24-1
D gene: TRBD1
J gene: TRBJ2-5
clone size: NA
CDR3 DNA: TGTGCCACCAGTGACCCAGGGGGAGAGACCCAGTACTTC
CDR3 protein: CATSDPGGETQYF

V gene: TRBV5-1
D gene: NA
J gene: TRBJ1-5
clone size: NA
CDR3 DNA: TGCGCCAGTTCCCCAGGGGATGGGAATCAGCCCCAGCATTTT
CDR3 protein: CASSPGDGNQPQHF

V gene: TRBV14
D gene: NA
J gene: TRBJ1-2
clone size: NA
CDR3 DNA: TGTGCCAGCAGCCAAGTCAGGGGTTATGGCTACACCTTC
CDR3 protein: CASSQVRGYGYTF

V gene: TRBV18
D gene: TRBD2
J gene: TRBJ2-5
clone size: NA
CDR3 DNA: TGTGCCAGCTCACCACCTGGACTAGCGGGAGGGGAGACCCAGTACTTC
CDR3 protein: CASSPPGLAGGETQYF

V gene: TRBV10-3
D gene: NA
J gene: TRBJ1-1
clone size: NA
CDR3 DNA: TGTGCCATCAGTGTACAGGAGGGCACTGAAGCTTTCTTT
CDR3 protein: CAISVQEGTEAFF

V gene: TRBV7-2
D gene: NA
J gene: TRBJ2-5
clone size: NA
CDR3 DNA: TGTGCCAGCAGCTTAGGACTCCGAGAGACCCAGTACTTC
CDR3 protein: CASSLGLRETQYF

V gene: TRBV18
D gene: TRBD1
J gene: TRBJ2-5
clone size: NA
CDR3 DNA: TGTGCCAGCTCACTTCAGGGGGCCCGGCAAGAGACCCAGTACTTC
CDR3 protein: CASSLQGARQETQYF

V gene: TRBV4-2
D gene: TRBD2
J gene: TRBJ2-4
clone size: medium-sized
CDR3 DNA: TGTGCCAGCAGCCAATGGCCGGGACTAGCGGGGGGAAACAAAAACATTCAGTACTTC
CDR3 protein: CASSQWPGLAGGNKNIQYF

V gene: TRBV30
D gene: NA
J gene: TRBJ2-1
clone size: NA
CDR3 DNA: TGTGCCTGGAGTCGGACTGGGCGGAATGAGCAGTTCTTC
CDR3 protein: CAWSRTGRNEQFF

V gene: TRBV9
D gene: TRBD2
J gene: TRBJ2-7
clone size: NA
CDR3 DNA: TGTGCCAGCAGCGTCGGGACTAACTCCTACGAGCAGTACTTC
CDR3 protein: CASSVGTNSYEQYF

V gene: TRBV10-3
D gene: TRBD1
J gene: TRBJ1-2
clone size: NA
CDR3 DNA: TGTGCCATCAGTGAGAGGACAGGGGGCTACTATGGCTACACCTTC
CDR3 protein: CAISERTGGYYGYTF

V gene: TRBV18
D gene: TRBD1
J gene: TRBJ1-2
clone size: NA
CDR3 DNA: TGTGCCAGCTCACCGGGACAGGAAAACTATGGCTACACCTTC
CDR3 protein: CASSPGQENYGYTF

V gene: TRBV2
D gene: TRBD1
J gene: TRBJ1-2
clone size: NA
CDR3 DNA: TGTGCCAGCAGGGGGACAGGGGGCACCTATGGCTACACCTTC
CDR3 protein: CASRGTGGTYGYTF

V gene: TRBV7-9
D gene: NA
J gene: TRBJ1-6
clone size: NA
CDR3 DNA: TGTGCCAGCAGCCAACAGGGAAATAATTCACCCCTCCACTTT
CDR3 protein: CASSQQGNNSPLHF

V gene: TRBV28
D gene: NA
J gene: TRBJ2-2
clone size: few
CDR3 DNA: TGTGCCAGCAGTTCACGGTCCCTTCACACCGGGGAGCTGTTTTTT
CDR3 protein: CASSSRSLHTGELFF

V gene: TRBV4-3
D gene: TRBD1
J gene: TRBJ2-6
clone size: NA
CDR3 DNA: TGCGCCAGCAGCCGTCTGGGGACAGGGTTTTCTGGGGCCAACGTCCTGACTTTC
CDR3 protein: CASSRLGTGFSGANVLTF

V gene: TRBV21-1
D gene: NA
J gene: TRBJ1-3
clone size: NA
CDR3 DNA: TGTGCCAGCAGCAAAGCGGAGAGGGCTGGAAACACCATATATTTT
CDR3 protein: CASSKAERAGNTIYF

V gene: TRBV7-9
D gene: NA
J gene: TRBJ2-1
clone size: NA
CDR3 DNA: TGTGCCAGCAGCTTTGAGGCCTACAATGAGCAGTTCTTC
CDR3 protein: CASSFEAYNEQFF

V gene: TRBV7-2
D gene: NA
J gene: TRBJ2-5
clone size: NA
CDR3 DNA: TGTGCCAGCAGCTTAGGAGGGCGGACCCAAGAGACCCAGTACTTC
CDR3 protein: CASSLGGRTQETQYF

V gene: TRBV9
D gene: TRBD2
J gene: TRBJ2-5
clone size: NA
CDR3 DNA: TGTGCCAGCAGCGTAGCGGCTAGCGGGGGGGGTGAGACCCAGTACTTC
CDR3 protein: CASSVAASGGGETQYF

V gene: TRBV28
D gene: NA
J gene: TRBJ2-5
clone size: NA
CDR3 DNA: TGTGCCAGCAGTCCGCCTAAAACAGGGCAGGGGGGGACCCAGTACTTC
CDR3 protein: CASSPPKTGQGGTQYF

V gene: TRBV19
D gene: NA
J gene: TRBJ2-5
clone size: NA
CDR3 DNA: TGTGCCAGTAGCCCCCCCCCAGGGCGAGAGACCCAGTACTTC
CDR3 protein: CASSPPPGRETQYF

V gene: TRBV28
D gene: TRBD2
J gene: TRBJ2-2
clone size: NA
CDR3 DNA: TGTGCCAGCAGTTTGTCAGCGGGGCCCACCGGGGAGCTGTTTTTT
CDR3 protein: CASSLSAGPTGELFF

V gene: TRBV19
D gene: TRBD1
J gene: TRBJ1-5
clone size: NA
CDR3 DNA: TGTGCCAGTAGTGAACAGGGGGTAAGTCAGCCCCAGCATTTT
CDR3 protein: CASSEQGVSQPQHF

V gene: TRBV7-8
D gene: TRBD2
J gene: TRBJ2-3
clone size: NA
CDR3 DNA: TGTGCCAGCAGCTTAGTCGGGACTAGTGCTAGCACAGATACGCAGTATTTT
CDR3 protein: CASSLVGTSASTDTQYF

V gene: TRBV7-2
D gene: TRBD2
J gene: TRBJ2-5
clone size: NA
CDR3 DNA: TGTGCCAGCAGCGCGGGGGGTCGTGAGACCCAGTACTTC
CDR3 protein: CASSAGGRETQYF

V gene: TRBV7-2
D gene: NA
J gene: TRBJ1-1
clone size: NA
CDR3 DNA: TGTGCCAGCAGCTTAGATCCGGACATCCTCACTGAAGCTTTCTTT
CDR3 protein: CASSLDPDILTEAFF

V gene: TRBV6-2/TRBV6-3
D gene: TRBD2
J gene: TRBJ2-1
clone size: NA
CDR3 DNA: TGTGCCAGCAGTTACTCTGGACTAGCGGGAGGGTACAATGAGCAGTTCTTC
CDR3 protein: CASSYSGLAGGYNEQFF

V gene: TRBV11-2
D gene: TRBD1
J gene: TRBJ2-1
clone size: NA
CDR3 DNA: TGTGCCAGCAGCGTCCGGGACAGGGGTGGCAATGAGCAGTTCTTC
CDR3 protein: CASSVRDRGGNEQFF

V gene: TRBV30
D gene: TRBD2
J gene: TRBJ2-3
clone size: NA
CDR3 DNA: TGTGCCTGGAGTAGGGGAGCGGGATCGGATACGCAGTATTTT
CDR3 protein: CAWSRGAGSDTQYF

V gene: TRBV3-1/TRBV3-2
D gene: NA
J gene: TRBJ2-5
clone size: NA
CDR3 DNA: TGTGCCAGCAGCCAGGGACGGGGGGCGCCGGTTGAAGAGACCCAGTACTTC
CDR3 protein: CASSQGRGAPVEETQYF

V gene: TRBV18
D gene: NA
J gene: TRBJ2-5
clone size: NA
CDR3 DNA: TGTGCCAGCTCACCAGGCCGGGAGAGGGAGACCCAGTACTTC
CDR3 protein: CASSPGRERETQYF

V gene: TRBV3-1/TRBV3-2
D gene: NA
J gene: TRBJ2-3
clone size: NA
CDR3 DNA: TGTGCCAGCAGCCAAGGCAGGGGCACAGATACGCAGTATTTT
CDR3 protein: CASSQGRGTDTQYF

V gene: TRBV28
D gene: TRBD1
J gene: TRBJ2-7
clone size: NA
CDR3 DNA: TGTGCCAGCAGTTCTGCTGGACAGGCGAGGATCAGGGAGTACGAGCAGTACTTC
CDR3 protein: CASSSAGQARIREYEQYF

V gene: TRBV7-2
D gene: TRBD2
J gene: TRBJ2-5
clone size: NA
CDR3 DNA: TGTGCCAGCAGCTATGGACTAGCGGGAAGCCAAGAGACCCAGTACTTC
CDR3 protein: CASSYGLAGSQETQYF

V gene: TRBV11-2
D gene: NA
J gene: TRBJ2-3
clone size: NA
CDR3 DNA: TGTGCCAGCAGCTTAGAACCGGTAGATACGCAGTATTTT
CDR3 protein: CASSLEPVDTQYF

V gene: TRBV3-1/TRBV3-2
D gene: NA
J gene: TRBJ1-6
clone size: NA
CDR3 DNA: TGTGCCAGCAGCCAAGTGGCAGGGAGGAATTCACCCCTCCACTTT
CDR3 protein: CASSQVAGRNSPLHF

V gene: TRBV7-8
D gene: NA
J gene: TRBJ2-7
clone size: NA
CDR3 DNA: TGTGCCAGCAGCTTAACAGCATCCGAGCAGTACTTC
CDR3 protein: CASSLTASEQYF

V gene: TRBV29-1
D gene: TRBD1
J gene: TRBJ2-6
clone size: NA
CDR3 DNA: TGCAGCGTTGAAGAGAAAGCGGGACAGGGGCTCTCTGGGGCCAACGTCCTGACTTTC
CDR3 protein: CSVEEKAGQGLSGANVLTF